What follows describes a single TCR beta chain. Which antigen it targets is not known. There are no base qualities to consult, and no much larger clone falls within one base. V is reduced by 4 bases and J by 2 bases, leaving a spacing of 7 bases between them. The CDR3, from cysteine to phenylalanine, totals 14 residues. Left in the record is the CDR3 DNA by itself, 42 bases read in frame from the first base. According to the germline V gene, CDR1 reads SGDLS and CDR2 reads YYNGEE. The cohort comprised 666 healthy bone marrow donors. All cohort members were sampled while nominally healthy, although unrecorded immune exposures were likely present. The donor was CMV seropositive and belonged to the group of 250 to 300 seropositive cohort members. A peripheral blood sample was provided by each donor, and peripheral blood mononuclear cells were used for TCR beta sequencing. The Qiagen DNeasy Blood Extraction Kit was used to extract genomic DNA from the blood cell samples.

These data originate in a study of cytomegalovirus exposure and HLA in healthy donors (dated by TCRdb to the late 2010s). Regarding the study in general: An earlier analysis of approximately 640 of the donors reported about 250 Gb of sequence data and around 120 million unique TCR beta sequences from about 180 million T cells. In the later analysis, no new phenotypic data were used to find candidate immune exposures; instead, reliance was placed on TCR beta sequences and their occurrence across donors. Typing coverage varied by locus: roughly 620-640 donors for A, B, C, DRB1 and DQB1; about 520 for DQA1; about 600 for DPA1; 400 to 480 for DPB1. A later genetic analysis took genome-wide SNP genotypes for about three fifths of the 666 donors and used that subset as a discovery cohort. Every discovery cohort repertoire had been produced on one sequencing platform. Among 398 genotyped donors of the cohort, an average of 235,054 unique TCR beta nucleotide sequences were sequenced per donor, around a sixth of them non-productive. Class I and class II HLA loci were covered by the typing at four-digit resolution. A later analysis re-examined previously published TCR beta repertoires from roughly 720 donors and added high-resolution HLA genotyping to investigate patterns of TCR occurrence. About five DR-DQ haplotypes were treated as single units for association and clustering because of strong linkage in the cohort. A separate validation cohort of about 110 different subjects was used in addition to the roughly 700-subject first cohort. The genetic ancestry cluster associated with self-reported Caucasian donors included 65% to 90% of the approximately 410 genotyped donors. To decide whether each TCR beta V gene segment behaved as functional or pseudogenic, an earlier analysis of fewer than 750 of the donors relied on high-throughput TCR beta sequencing. An early release that covered about 640 HLA-typed donors contained approximately 290 gigabases of sequencing data and 65 million to 100 million unique TCR sequences. The T cell repertoires of under 700 subjects were profiled by immunosequencing and related to cytomegalovirus serostatus. The study combined high-throughput TCR immunosequencing, statistical association of individual TCRs with disease status, and machine learning to predict cytomegalovirus infection status. The study was designed to test whether signatures of past pathogen exposure could be identified by cataloging public T cell receptors. Donor age, sex, ethnicity and CMV serostatus were compiled alongside the repertoire data. The paper as a whole reports these results and caveats: A further reported finding was that TCR beta sequences accurately predicted the HLA-A and HLA-B alleles for most subjects in the first cohort. An association between a missense DCLRE1C variant and V-gene and J-gene trimming of TCR beta chains was found in a later genetic analysis and replicated in an independent cohort. When HLA alleles, especially DR and DQ, strongly co-occurred, TCR associations were difficult to assign to individual alleles. The cohort was sequenced for TCR beta chains only, and without alpha or paired-chain data the features that could be detected were limited. While some public TCRs were present in many individuals, most TCR sequences turned up only very rarely across donors. Some IMGT-functional V segments, including TRBV6-2 and TRBV6-3, could not be distinguished by the 87-base-pair reads and were therefore excluded. The earlier analysis of 587 of the donors excluded 15 to 20 rarely observed V segments, including chromosome 9 orphons, because counts were too low. In a later genetic analysis, fewer N-insertions in productive TCRs were reported among donors in an Asian-associated ancestry cluster than the roughly 640-donor mean. Compared with equally common non-associated chains, HLA-associated TCR beta chains in a later analysis were more clonally expanded and had lower generation probabilities. In a later analysis, most CMV-associated TCR beta chains were found to appear HLA-restricted, with HLA associations seemingly driven largely by CMV exposure. The study listed around 160 TCR beta chains as associated with cytomegalovirus. Because HLA typing was missing for some donors at each locus, association tests included only the typed subset. A cluster of highly shared sequence variants was judged likely to represent a technical artifact of the sequencing pipeline. Linkage disequilibrium might explain the correlated functional status among segregating V segments, but an unknown experimental factor could not be excluded. The authors suggested that the approach could potentially be extended to other disease states and immunological phenotypes. For the cohort, immune exposure information was limited to CMV serostatus. Several of the top co-occurrence clusters appeared to be linked to parvovirus B19, influenza, CMV and Epstein-Barr virus, according to a later analysis. Presence/absence analyses assumed roughly uniform sequencing depth across donors, an assumption that may not hold. Cytomegalovirus status was reported to be diagnosed by the classifier with high specificity and sensitivity in both the original and validation cohorts. Broadly in line with IMGT annotations, most TCR beta V segments showed up in productive rearrangements about 87% or about 30% of the time in an earlier analysis of several hundred of the donors. Specific HLA alleles were associated with 16,951 TCR beta sequences at a false discovery rate of 0.05 in a later analysis. According to a later analysis, TCR association rates differed among HLA loci, with DRB1 alleles showing the most associated TCRs and HLA-C alleles showing the fewest. In vitro tests confirmed that a few of the cytomegalovirus-associated TCR beta chains recognize cytomegalovirus antigens.

Library prep was done by the immunoSEQ multiplex PCR assay. The multiplex PCR relied on a mix of 60 forward primers for TCR Vbeta segments and 13 reverse primers for TCR Jbeta segments. A multiplex PCR assay on genomic DNA amplified the CDR3 region of rearranged TCR beta genes. On the Illumina HiSeq System, the amplified TCR beta libraries were sequenced as 87-base-pair reads. Per the authors' processing: A later analysis tallied around 80 million unique TCR beta chains across the roughly 610 repertoires, and approximately 12 million of those chains were shared by two or more donors. To remove PCR and sequencing errors, raw reads were error-corrected and collapsed into unique sequences using a nearest-neighbor algorithm that merged closely related sequences. CDR3 sequences were aligned to IMGT reference sequences to assign V, D and J gene segments. Each retained sequence needed at least a six-nucleotide match to both a V gene segment and a J gene segment. A rearrangement counted as productive if the CDR3 had no stop codons and remained in frame with V and J, and every other rearrangement counted as non-productive. Following IMGT convention, CDR3 was defined as the stretch from the second conserved V-encoded cysteine to the conserved J-encoded phenylalanine. In an earlier analysis of around 570 of the donors, sequences lacking an unambiguous match to a single V gene segment were excluded. In an earlier analysis of roughly 600 of the donors, a V segment was called functional when productive rearrangements were above 56.7%, and segregating when the standard deviation between donors exceeded 5%. A statistical classification framework was built to diagnose cytomegalovirus status from the catalog of TCR beta chain sequences. In a later analysis, V and J genes were assigned by comparing TCR nucleotide sequences against IMGT/GENE-DB human TR gene sequences. The TCRdist pipeline was used in a later analysis to assign CDR3 sequences and most-parsimonious VDJ recombination scenarios. In a later analysis, each TCR beta chain was defined by its CDR3 amino acid sequence together with its V-gene family, and reads without a unique V-gene family were excluded. In a later analysis, a few hundred highly shared, low-generation-probability nucleotide sequences were removed to address suspected cross-contamination and a sequencing artifact. A later analysis calculated a clonal expansion index for each public chain from normalized within-repertoire ranks of inferred template counts. Generation probabilities in a later analysis came from a VDJ recombination model fitted to out-of-frame rearrangements, and those results were checked against IGoR. In a later analysis, TCR-TCR, TCR-HLA and TCR-CMV co-occurrence was scored with hypergeometric tests, and a repertoire-size bias correction was applied to TCR pairs. A later analysis estimated false discovery rates by permuting HLA or CMV assignments 20 times. In a later analysis, co-occurring TCRs were grouped using DBSCAN, and TCRdist sequence similarity was added for clustering within HLA-allele-positive subsets. Repertoires with fewer than 30,000 or more than 120,000 public chains, plus five repertoires with anomalous nucleotide sharing, were excluded from co-occurrence clustering. Entries here come from immuneACCESS through TCRdb and include only in-frame sequences with V and J called. Some clones fail to appear in such tables; in the studies checked, an unresolved V gene covers under half of the shortfall, and the cause of the remainder is unknown. That table gives V, J and clone size, and the DNA gave D and trimming. Counted in this sample were 100,000 to 150,000 clones; around four fifths of them appeared once. The top ten clones comprise approximately 2% of the sample.

This receptor was obtained from a woman between 40 and 55 years old in good health and CMV-seropositive. The sequence is built from TRBV9 and TRBJ2-6; the D gene is not confidently resolved. The material sequenced was PBMCs. The CDR3 protein sequence reads: CASSLVTGANVLTF. Read as DNA, the sequence is TGTGCCAGCAGCCTTGTTACTGGGGCCAACGTCCTGACTTTC.